The 20 T cell receptor beta chains in this list originate from one sample, sequenced in a study of cytomegalovirus exposure and HLA in healthy donors (dated by TCRdb to the late 2010s). Library preparation was by the immunoSEQ multiplex PCR assay. For the multiplex PCR, a mixture combining 60 forward primers for TCR Vbeta segments and 13 reverse primers for TCR Jbeta segments was used. Drawn from immuneACCESS, this table holds only the in-frame rearrangements with V and J called that TCRdb kept. Clones are partly lost; checked studies trace under half to an unresolved V gene and leave the rest unexplained. The record for this sample contains some 110,000 clones. Together, the top ten hold 2.2% of the sample. The sequenced material came from PBMCs. These receptors were taken from a middle-aged man in good health and CMV-seronegative.

The CDR3 reads CASSLTGTTYEQYF. CDR3 DNA sequence: TGTGCCAGCAGCTTAACAGGAACTACCTACGAGCAGTACTTC. The chain combines TRBV11-2 with TRBJ2-7; D is possibly TRBD1 (5 bases). Germline V gives CDR1 SGHAT, CDR2 FQNNGV. CDR3 length: 14 residues. V gave up 2 bases and J gave up 2 bases, with 10 bases separating them.

The V and J genes are TRBV5-4 and TRBJ2-1; 12 nucleotides agree with TRBD2. CDR3 size: 13 residues. The V and J ends lost 7 bases and 10 bases, in that order; junction bases with no gene match: 6. The germline V gene has CDR1 SGHNT and CDR2 YYREEE (reference sequence). CDR3 sequence: CASAGLAGGEQFF. In DNA form, the CDR3 reads TGTGCCAGCGCGGGCCTAGCGGGAGGGGAGCAGTTCTTC. The variable domain in full, completed from reference TRBV5-4 and TRBJ2-1, reads ETGVTQSPTHLIKTRGQQVTLRCSSQSGHNTVSWYQQALGQGPQFIFQYYREEENGRGNFPPRFSGLQFPNYSSELNVNALELDDSALYLCASAGLAGGEQFFGPGTRLTVL.

The chain employs TRBV11-3 and TRBJ2-2; a possible D gene is TRBD2 (5 bases). V gave up 5 bases and J gave up 4 bases, with 14 bases separating them. The CDR3 loop spans 15 amino acids. Per the germline V gene, CDR1 is SGHNT and CDR2 is YENEEA. The CDR3 here is CASSPQTGITGELFF. DNA for the CDR3: TGTGCCAGCAGCCCCCAGACGGGAATCACCGGGGAGCTGTTTTTT.

The chain combines TRBV30 with TRBJ2-7; 9 positions agree with TRBD1. V gave up 5 bases and J gave up 4 bases; unmatched junction bases: 6. CDR1 GTSNPN and CDR2 SVGIG come from the germline V gene (reference sequence). The CDR3 covers 13 residues. The CDR3 loop reads CAWSIDRGYEQYF. The CDR3 DNA sequence: TGTGCCTGGTCTATCGACAGGGGGTACGAGCAGTACTTC.

The rearrangement uses TRBV12-5 and TRBJ1-1; weak D call: TRBD1 (5 bases). The CDR3 is 13 residues long. Between the trimmed V and J ends, which lost 6 bases and 5 bases, there was a span of 13 bases. CDR1 is LGHNT, CDR2 FRNRAP, per germline. The CDR3 DNA sequence: TGTGCTAGTGGGAGGGGAGGCCGGACTGAAGCTTTCTTT. As protein: CASGRGGRTEAFF.

The chain carries TRBV6-5 and TRBJ2-5; 7 bases align to TRBD2. The germline CDR1 and CDR2 sequences are MNHEY and SVGAGI. The CDR3 totals 16 residues. V shed 4 bases, J shed 3 bases, and the junction held 11 bases outside the gene matches. For the CDR3, the DNA is TGTGCCAGCAGTTTCCTGGCTAGCGGAGGTAAAGAGACCCAGTACTTC. Translation gives CASSFLASGGKETQYF.

The genes are TRBV2 and TRBJ2-5; a weak D match, TRBD1 (6 bases). From germline, CDR1 is SNHLY and CDR2 FYNNEI. V lost 5 bases, J lost 9 bases, and 16 bases lay in between. This CDR3 comprises 13 residues. The CDR3 loop reads CASSTTGLVAQYF. The CDR3 DNA reads as TGTGCCAGCAGTACTACAGGGTTGGTGGCCCAGTACTTC.

V and J are TRBV10-3 and TRBJ2-3; D possibly corresponds to TRBD2 (6 bases). This CDR3 region has 16 residues. Per the germline V gene, CDR1 is ENHRY and CDR2 is SYGVKD. Trimming stripped 5 bases from V and 0 bases from J, with 15 bases between. The chain's CDR3 is CAISSSLATSTDTQYF. As DNA, the CDR3 is TGTGCCATCAGTTCGTCTCTAGCGACTAGCACAGATACGCAGTATTTT.

The chain combines TRBV7-9 with TRBJ2-5; TRBD1 matches at 7 bases. The assigned J gene may be wrong: the sequence end matches TRBJ2-7 better. Germline V gene lookup returns CDR1 SEHNR and CDR2 FQNEAQ (reference sequence). This CDR3 region has 16 residues. CDR3 bases: TGTGCCAGCAGCTTAGCCCCTGAACAGGGGACCCACGAGCAGTACTTC. It specifies CASSLAPEQGTHEQYF.

CDR3 region: CASSPTGGEVQPQHF. DNA for the CDR3: TGTGCCAGCAGTCCTACAGGGGGCGAGGTTCAGCCCCAGCATTTT. The gene calls are TRBV6-1 and TRBJ1-5; TRBD1 matches 9 bases. The CDR3 is 15 residues long. Germline V gene data show CDR1 as MNHNS and CDR2 as SASEGT. J was trimmed by 6 bases and V by 5 bases; bases with no gene match: 8.

Note on this clone: The same CDR3 arises from other DNA sequences in this sample as well. This sequence joins TRBV7-2 and TRBJ1-1; D gene unclear. The CDR3 extends over 13 amino acids. Trimming removed 3 bases at V and 0 bases at J, with 5 bases between. The germline V gene encodes CDR1 SGHTA and CDR2 FQGNSA. CDR3 loop: CASSFSVNTEAFF. As DNA, the CDR3 is TGTGCCAGCAGCTTCTCAGTGAACACTGAAGCTTTCTTT.

The chain joins TRBV5-1 to TRBJ2-1; the D gene is possibly TRBD2 (5 bases). Germline V gene data show CDR1 as SGHRS and CDR2 as YFSETQ. The CDR3 spans 15 residues. Trimming took 4 bases from V and 10 from J, leaving 21 bases between them. CDR3 nucleotide sequence: TGCGCCAGCAGCCACCTAGCTCTTCCTTTAGAGGAGCAGTTCTTC. Translation: CASSHLALPLEEQFF.

The chain couples TRBV5-1 to TRBJ2-5, with a weak D call TRBD1 (6 bases). The CDR3 runs 15 residues. The ends were cut back, 0 bases at V and 1 base at J, with 10 bases in the middle. Per the germline V gene, CDR1 is SGHRS and CDR2 is YFSETQ. CDR3 loop: CASSLAAGAQETQYF. The CDR3 DNA is TGCGCCAGCAGCTTGGCGGCAGGGGCCCAAGAGACCCAGTACTTC.

This sequence joins TRBV18 and TRBJ2-4, with TRBD2 identical over 12 bases. V gave up 6 bases and J gave up 0 bases; unmatched junction bases: 6. The CDR3 spans 17 residues. Germline V CDR1 and CDR2: KGHSH, LQKENI. The CDR3 protein is CASSGLAGSGAKNIQYF. The CDR3 bases are TGTGCCAGCTCCGGACTAGCGGGATCGGGAGCCAAAAACATTCAGTACTTC.

The gene calls are TRBV30 and TRBJ2-7; D is possibly TRBD2 (6 bases). This CDR3 is built from 14 residues. Germline values: CDR1 GTSNPN, CDR2 SVGIG (reference sequence). Trimming shortened V by 1 base and J by 6 bases, and 16 bases separated the two germline ends. This CDR3 is CAWSGWVGGSEQYF. Here the CDR3 DNA reads TGTGCCTGGAGTGGGTGGGTCGGAGGGTCCGAGCAGTACTTC. Full variable domain (remainder filled in from reference TRBV30 and TRBJ2-7): SQTIHQWPATLVQPVGSPLSLECTVEGTSNPNLYWYRQAAGRGLQLLFYSVGIGQISSEVPQNLSASRPQDRQFILSSKKLLLSDSGFYLCAWSGWVGGSEQYFGPGTRLTVT.

This chain links TRBV5-4 with TRBJ2-5; TRBD2 matches 9 bases. The V and J ends lost 4 bases and 5 bases, in that order; junction bases with no gene match: 6. The CDR3 runs to 14 residues. Per the germline V gene, CDR1 is SGHNT and CDR2 is YYREEE (reference sequence). The CDR3 nucleotides read TGTGCCAGCAGCCGGCGGGAGGGCGGGGAGACCCAGTACTTC. Its translation: CASSRREGGETQYF.

On this clone itself: Mismatch with germline at one junction end may stem from a read error. The chain employs TRBV7-8 and TRBJ1-2, with D possibly TRBD1 on 6 matching bases. Germline CDR1 SGHVS, CDR2 FQNEAQ. CDR3 length: 13 residues. CDR3 sequence (DNA): TGTGCCAGCAGCTTAGATGGACGGCCGGGACACTTCTTC. Protein sequence: CASSLDGRPGHFF.

CDR3 sequence (DNA): TGTGCCAGCAGCCCCTATGTATTAAGGGGCTCCGAAGCCAAAAACATTCAGTACTTC. Its protein product is CASSPYVLRGSEAKNIQYF. The V gene is TRBV7-8, the J gene TRBJ2-4; TRBD1 is a possible D gene (5 bases). Between the trimmed V and J ends, which lost 5 bases and 0 bases, there was a span of 23 bases. The germline CDR1 and CDR2 sequences are SGHVS and FQNEAQ. The CDR3 is 19 residues long.

CDR3 amino acids: CATSRVAYTDTQYF. DNA of the CDR3: TGTGCCACCAGCAGAGTGGCTTACACAGATACGCAGTATTTT. This chain uses TRBV15 with TRBJ2-3; D is unclear. V was cut by 1 base and J by 2 bases, with 7 bases left in between. Germline V gives CDR1 LNHNV, CDR2 YYDKDF (reference sequence). The CDR3 consists of 14 residues.

Of note for this clone: Other DNA sequences in this sample translate to the same CDR3. CDR3 protein: CASSRQGNTEAFF. For the CDR3, the DNA is TGTGCCAGCAGTCGACAGGGGAACACTGAAGCTTTCTTT. The chain employs TRBV6-5 and TRBJ1-1; 7 bases match TRBD1. After removal of 5 bases from V and 1 base from J, the junction contained 1 base not matched to a gene. The germline CDR1 and CDR2 sequences are MNHEY and SVGAGI. The CDR3 spans 13 residues.